What follows are 21 T cell receptor beta chains derived from one specimen sequenced in a study of blood T cell repertoires in COVID-19 (dated by TCRdb to 2018 to 2020). The library came from the immunoSEQ multiplex PCR assay. The table was pulled from immuneACCESS by TCRdb, which kept in-frame rearrangements only. Such tables lose some clones; where checked, under half of the loss comes from unresolved V genes, and the rest has no known cause. The sample data list some 83,000 clones, and 55% to 75% of these were observed just once. Approximately 14% of the sample is held by the ten biggest clonotypes. Sequencing was carried out using peripheral blood. These receptors came from a woman at least 80 years old with acute or convalescent COVID-19.

The gene calls are TRBV4-3 and TRBJ2-7; TRBD1 aligns across 10 bases. CDR3 length: 13 amino acids. CDR1 LGHNA and CDR2 YSLEER come from the germline V gene. The junction had 6 bases not matched to a gene; V was cut back by 3 bases and J by 10 bases. The CDR3 nucleotides read TGCGCCAGCAGCCAGAGACAGGGGGCGGACCAGTACTTC. The encoded protein is CASSQRQGADQYF.

This clone was counted only a few times. The chain couples TRBV7-9 to TRBJ1-1, with D tentatively TRBD1 (5 bases). In germline, CDR1 is SEHNR, CDR2 FQNEAQ (reference sequence). V was shortened by 4 bases and J by 4 bases, with 10 bases between the two germline ends. The CDR3 is 13 amino acids. This CDR3 reads CASSSPGVTEAFF. The CDR3 DNA reads as TGTGCCAGCAGCTCCCCGGGGGTCACTGAAGCTTTCTTT.

This clone was seen just once. The chain uses TRBV18 and TRBJ1-1; 9 nucleotides agree with TRBD1. The trim removed 6 bases at V and 4 bases at J, leaving 0 bases unmatched. Germline V gene data show CDR1 as KGHSH and CDR2 as LQKENI. This CDR3 is 12 amino acids long. The CDR3 DNA reads TGTGCCAGCTCGACAGGGGGCACTGAAGCTTTCTTT. Protein sequence: CASSTGGTEAFF.

V usage is TRBV6-5 and J usage is TRBJ1-1; a possible D gene is TRBD1 (6 bases). Deletions cut 7 bases from V and 8 bases from J, with 20 bases between. The CDR3 loop spans 14 amino acids. Germline assignment: CDR1 MNHEY and CDR2 SVGAGI. CDR3 sequence (DNA): TGTGCCAGCATTCCCGGAACGGGGGGCCTAGAAGCTTTCTTT. It encodes CASIPGTGGLEAFF.

The CDR3 is CAWSVGTGAEKLFF. In DNA, the CDR3 is TGTGCCTGGAGTGTGGGGACAGGGGCTGAAAAACTGTTTTTT. The chain has TRBV30 and TRBJ1-4, with 10 bases aligning to TRBD1. The germline V gene encodes CDR1 GTSNPN and CDR2 SVGIG (reference sequence). CDR3 size: 14 residues. Trimming at V came to 0 bases and at J to 7 bases, leaving 2 bases not matched to a gene. Full variable domain (rest looked up from reference TRBV30 and TRBJ1-4): SQTIHQWPATLVQPVGSPLSLECTVEGTSNPNLYWYRQAAGRGLQLLFYSVGIGQISSEVPQNLSASRPQDRQFILSSKKLLLSDSGFYLCAWSVGTGAEKLFFGSGTQLSVL.

The chain has TRBV7-8 and TRBJ2-1, with D possibly being TRBD1 (6 bases). Per germline, CDR1 SGHVS and CDR2 FQNEAQ. The CDR3 length is 13 residues. The V and J ends lost 2 bases and 12 bases respectively, with 14 bases between them. Written as DNA, the CDR3 is TGTGCCAGCAGCTTAAGCCCGGGACAAGGGCAGTTCTTC. Residues: CASSLSPGQGQFF.

This chain joins TRBV5-1 and TRBJ1-1; no clear D gene. This CDR3 has 14 residues. Trimming removed 0 bases at V and 1 base at J, with 7 bases between. Germline-derived CDR1 and CDR2 are SGHRS and YFSETQ. Here the CDR3 DNA reads TGCGCCAGCAGCTTGGTATCGGGGAACACTGAAGCTTTCTTT. Residues: CASSLVSGNTEAFF.

A few counts support this clone. The rearrangement joins TRBV5-6 to TRBJ1-1; D call uncertain. This CDR3 is built from 13 residues. The germline gives CDR1 SGHDT, CDR2 YYEEEE. V lost 1 base, J lost 2 bases, and 6 bases lay in between. Here the CDR3 reads CASSLSPNTEAFF. CDR3 coding DNA: TGTGCCAGCAGCTTGAGCCCAAACACTGAAGCTTTCTTT.

This clone appeared a single time. The gene calls are TRBV5-5 and TRBJ1-1, with 7 bases matching TRBD1. CDR1 is SGHKS, CDR2 YYEKEE, per germline (reference sequence). V lost 2 bases and J lost 6; bases outside the gene matches: 4. There are 13 residues in the CDR3. The CDR3 coding sequence is TGTGCCAGCAGCTTCTGGCAGGGGGCTGAAGCTTTCTTT. It encodes CASSFWQGAEAFF.

This clone was counted only a few times. The V call is TRBV10-3, the J call TRBJ1-5; 9 positions match TRBD1. There are 16 residues in the CDR3. V trimming: 3 bases; J trimming: 11 bases; junction bases outside the gene matches: 14. Germline lookup yields CDR1 ENHRY and CDR2 SYGVKD. This CDR3 reads CAISDMRDREQSAQHF. The CDR3 DNA sequence: TGTGCCATCAGTGATATGCGGGACAGGGAACAATCAGCCCAGCATTTT.

This clone came up a few times. This chain links TRBV20-1 with TRBJ1-1; no reliable D call. Germline CDR1 DFQATT, CDR2 SNEGSKA (reference sequence). Trimming pared 3 bases from V and 2 bases from J, leaving 7 bases between. The CDR3 runs 12 residues. The CDR3 is CSASLLNTEAFF. The CDR3 DNA is TGCAGTGCTAGTCTACTTAACACTGAAGCTTTCTTT.

The chain uses TRBV19 and TRBJ1-5; the match to TRBD1 covers 10 bases. The germline CDR1 and CDR2 sequences are LNHDA and SQIVND (reference sequence). This CDR3 is built from 16 residues. J gave up 3 bases and V 1 base, and 3 bases lay outside the gene matches. CDR3 nucleotides: TGTGCCAGTAGTATAGGGACAGGGGGTTACAATCAGCCCCAGCATTTT. Protein sequence: CASSIGTGGYNQPQHF.

The rearrangement uses TRBV7-8 and TRBJ2-7; D not resolved. The CDR3 sequence is 12 residues long. V was trimmed by 1 base and J by 5 bases, leaving 6 bases between them. The germline V gene has CDR1 SGHVS and CDR2 FQNEAQ. The CDR3 here is CASSLGRDEQYF. The CDR3 DNA follows: TGTGCCAGCAGCTTAGGACGGGACGAGCAGTACTTC.

The J gene is TRBJ1-2, the V gene TRBV5-1, with 7 positions matching TRBD1. CDR1 and CDR2 from the germline V gene are SGHRS and YFSETQ. J was trimmed by 6 bases and V by 0 bases; bases with no gene match: 2. The CDR3 sequence is 13 residues long. CDR3 residues: CASSLGQGDGYTF. CDR3 DNA sequence: TGCGCCAGCAGCTTGGGACAGGGTGATGGCTACACCTTC. Full variable domain (missing parts from reference TRBV5-1 and TRBJ1-2): KAGVTQTPRYLIKTRGQQVTLSCSPISGHRSVSWYQQTPGQGLQFLFEYFSETQRNKGNFPGRFSGRQFSNSRSEMNVSTLELGDSALYLCASSLGQGDGYTFGSGTRLTVV.

This chain joins TRBV19 and TRBJ1-1; TRBD1 agrees at 7 bases. Trimming took 5 bases from V and 1 from J; bases not matched to a gene: 4. CDR1 and CDR2 (germline): LNHDA, SQIVND (reference sequence). This CDR3 region has 14 residues. This chain's CDR3 is CASSQGQRNTEAFF. The CDR3 DNA follows: TGTGCCAGTAGTCAGGGACAGCGGAACACTGAAGCTTTCTTT. Full variable domain (missing parts from reference TRBV19 and TRBJ1-1): DGGITQSPKYLFRKEGQNVTLSCEQNLNHDAMYWYRQDPGQGLRLIYYSQIVNDFQKGDIAEGYSVSREKKESFPLTVTSAQKNPTAFYLCASSQGQRNTEAFFGQGTRLTVV.

The chain has TRBV2 and TRBJ2-2, with 9 positions matching TRBD1. The CDR3 totals 15 residues. Germline V CDR1 and CDR2: SNHLY, FYNNEI. V lost 7 bases, J lost 2 bases, and 5 bases stayed unmatched. For the CDR3, the DNA is TGTGCCAGCATATCGGACAGGGGAAACACCGGGGAGCTGTTTTTT. It encodes CASISDRGNTGELFF.

This chain joins TRBV12-5 and TRBJ2-7; the match to TRBD2 covers 8 bases. Germline values: CDR1 LGHNT, CDR2 FRNRAP. The CDR3 sequence is 13 residues long. Trimming cost V 5 bases and J 0 bases; bases outside gene matches: 0. Here the CDR3 DNA reads TGTGCTAGTGGTACTAGCGGCTCCTACGAGCAGTACTTC. Protein: CASGTSGSYEQYF.

Only a few counts were recorded for this clone. The rearrangement joins TRBV7-2 to TRBJ1-2; the match to TRBD1 covers 9 bases. V was clipped by 2 bases and J by 3 bases; unmatched bases: 7. In germline, CDR1 is SGHTA, CDR2 FQGNSA. This CDR3 spans 16 amino acids. The CDR3 sequence: CASSLTYRTGDYGYTF. The CDR3 DNA reads as TGTGCCAGCAGCTTAACATACCGGACAGGGGACTATGGCTACACCTTC.

The genes are TRBV2 and TRBJ2-3, with no clear D. In germline, CDR1 is SNHLY, CDR2 FYNNEI. The CDR3 length is 13 residues. The V end was cut by 5 bases, the J end by 4 bases, with 10 bases between. This CDR3 is CASSRDLADTQYF. Written as DNA, the CDR3 is TGTGCCAGCAGTCGAGATCTGGCAGATACGCAGTATTTT.

This rearrangement joins TRBV7-2 to TRBJ1-3, with a possible D match to TRBD1 (6 bases). Deletions cut 5 bases from V and 4 bases from J, with 12 bases between. Germline CDR1 is SGHTA and CDR2 is FQGNSA. The CDR3 consists of 14 residues. Here the CDR3 reads CASSSAGEGNTIYF. Written as DNA, the CDR3 is TGTGCCAGCAGCAGTGCAGGGGAGGGAAACACCATATATTTT. Full variable domain (remainder filled in from reference TRBV7-2 and TRBJ1-3): GAGVSQSPSNKVTEKGKDVELRCDPISGHTALYWYRQSLGQGLEFLIYFQGNSAPDKSGLPSDRFSAERTGGSVSTLTIQRTQQEDSAVYLCASSSAGEGNTIYFGEGSWLTVV.

The V call is TRBV27, the J call TRBJ1-4; D is unclear. Germline CDR1 and CDR2: MNHEY and SMNVEV (reference sequence). This CDR3 region has 15 residues. With 6 bases removed from V and 6 bases from J, the gap between germline ends came to 17 bases. CDR3 sequence: CASSRGPARDEKLFF. The CDR3 DNA sequence: TGTGCCAGCAGCCGAGGGCCAGCGAGAGATGAAAAACTGTTTTTT.